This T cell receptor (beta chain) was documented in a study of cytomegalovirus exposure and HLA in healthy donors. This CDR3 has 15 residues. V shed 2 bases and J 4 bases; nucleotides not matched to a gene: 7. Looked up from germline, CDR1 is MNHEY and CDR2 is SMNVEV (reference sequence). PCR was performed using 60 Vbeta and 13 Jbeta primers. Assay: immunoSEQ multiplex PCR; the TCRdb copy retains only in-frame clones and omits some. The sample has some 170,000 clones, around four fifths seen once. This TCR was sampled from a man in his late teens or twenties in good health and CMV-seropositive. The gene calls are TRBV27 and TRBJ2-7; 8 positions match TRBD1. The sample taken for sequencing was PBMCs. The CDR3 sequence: CASSLRTGTGYEQYF. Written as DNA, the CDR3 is TGTGCCAGCAGTTTAAGGACAGGGACTGGGTACGAGCAGTACTTC.